This TCR beta chain is from a study of response to subunit inactivated influenza vaccine (dated by TCRdb to 2016 to 2018). Study-level background: Deep quantitative profiling of the T cell receptor repertoire was used in the study to follow responses to a trivalent subunit inactivated influenza vaccine.

This clonotype appeared many times. No antigen is known for it. Base qualities are not recorded, but no much larger clone differs from it by a single base. What the authors observed across the whole study: According to the authors, only a limited number of new T cells may be recruited by each seasonal influenza vaccination.

Preparation of the library involved RT-PCR. This sample was sequenced with an Illumina HiSeq 2500. Using fastp trimming at Q25 and MiXCR clonotype assembly, TCRdb reanalyzed the public sequencing data and kept in-frame beta chains. Rows matching on CDR3 protein sequence are summarized as one entry with the most common DNA and genes. The table for this sample lists about 830,000 distinct CDR3 sequences; less than 20% of them were counted only once. Approximately 11% of the sample is taken by the ten largest. The source of this sequence is a man in his fifties who received an inactivated influenza vaccine. Donor details come from another sample of the same person, matched by shared clones. The input for sequencing was PBMCs from blood, taken around 5 days after vaccination.

The DNA sequence is TGCAGTGCTAGGGGCGGGACCAGACTTTTGCATACGCAGTATTTT. Its protein is CSARGGTRLLHTQYF. Recombination joined TRBV20-1 with TRBJ2-3, with a weak D call of TRBD2 (6 bases match). Taken from the germline V gene (reference sequence), the CDR1 and CDR2 loops are DFQATT and SNEGSKA. Deletion took 3 bases off V and 7 bases off J, with a span of 20 bases between the germline ends. Inclusive of the bounding cysteine and phenylalanine, the CDR3 is 15 residues long. Just the 45-base CDR3 DNA is kept, in frame starting at base 1.